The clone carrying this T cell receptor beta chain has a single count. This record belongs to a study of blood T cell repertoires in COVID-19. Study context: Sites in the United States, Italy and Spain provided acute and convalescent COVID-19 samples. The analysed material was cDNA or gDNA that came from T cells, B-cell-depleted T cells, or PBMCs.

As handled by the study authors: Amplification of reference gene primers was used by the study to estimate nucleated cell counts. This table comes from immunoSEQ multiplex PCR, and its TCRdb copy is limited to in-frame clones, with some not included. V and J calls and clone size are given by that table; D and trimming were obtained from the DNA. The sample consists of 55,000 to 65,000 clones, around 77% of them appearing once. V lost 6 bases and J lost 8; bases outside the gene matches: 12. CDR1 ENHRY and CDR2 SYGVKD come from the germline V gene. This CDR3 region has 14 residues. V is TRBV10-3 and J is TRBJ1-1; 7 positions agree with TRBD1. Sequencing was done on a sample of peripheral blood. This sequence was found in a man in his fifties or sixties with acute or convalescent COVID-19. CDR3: CAIRTDRENSEAFF. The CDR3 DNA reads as TGTGCCATCAGGACCGACAGGGAGAATTCCGAAGCTTTCTTT.